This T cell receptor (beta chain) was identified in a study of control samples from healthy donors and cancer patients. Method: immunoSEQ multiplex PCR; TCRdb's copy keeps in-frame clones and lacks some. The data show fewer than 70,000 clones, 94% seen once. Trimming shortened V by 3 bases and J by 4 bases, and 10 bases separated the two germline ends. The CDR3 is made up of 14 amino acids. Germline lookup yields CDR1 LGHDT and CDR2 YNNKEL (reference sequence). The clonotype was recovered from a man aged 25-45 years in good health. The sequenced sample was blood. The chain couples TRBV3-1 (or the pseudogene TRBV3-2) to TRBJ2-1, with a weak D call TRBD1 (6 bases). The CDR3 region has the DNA TGTGCCAGCAGCCACAGGGGTGGTTACAATGAGCAGTTCTTC. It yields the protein CASSHRGGYNEQFF.